This T cell receptor (beta chain) came from a study of CD8 T cells in ankylosing spondylitis. Overall study findings and caveats: Roughly eight highly homologous variants made up a TCR beta motif that seemed to typify ankylosing spondylitis blood. The clones that were linked to disease were reported to be significantly enriched in matched synovial fluid samples from ankylosing spondylitis patients. CD8+ disease-linked clones were present at relatively low frequencies in blood.

The CDR3 is 13 amino acids. Germline-derived CDR1 and CDR2 are SGHDN and FVKESK. V lost 4 bases, J lost 4 bases, and 7 bases lay in between. Quantitative molecular-barcoded 5'-RACE generated the TCR beta libraries. MiXCR was run by TCRdb on the 5' RACE reads, yielding one entry per CDR3 protein. The repertoire holds fewer than 500,000 distinct CDR3 sequences, roughly 25% seen once, with 0.89% in the top ten. A word on this clonotype: Its specificity is unknown.

The TCR was taken from a male donor with ankylosing spondylitis. The sample consisted of blood, either unsorted or a sorted T cell fraction (not recorded which). The V call is TRBV14, the J call TRBJ2-2; D not certain. CDR3 DNA sequence: TGTGCCAGCAGCCCCGTGGGCACCGGGGAGCTGTTTTTT. This sequence encodes CASSPVGTGELFF.